This T cell receptor beta chain was identified in a study of cytomegalovirus exposure and HLA in healthy donors. Trimming removed 4 bases at V and 5 bases at J, with 16 bases between. The V gene's germline CDR1 is SGDLS and CDR2 YYNGEE. This CDR3 has 15 residues. Clones were read by immunoSEQ multiplex PCR, and TCRdb kept only the in-frame ones, dropping some. The data show 90,000 or so clones, 85% seen once. The rearrangement uses TRBV9 and TRBJ2-1; tentatively, D is TRBD1 (5 bases). The sequencing input was PBMCs. This receptor was taken from a man between 18 and 35 years old in good health and CMV-seropositive. Written as DNA, the CDR3 is TGTGCCAGCAGCCCTGGACACCCCTCAGACAATGAGCAGTTCTTC. Encoded protein: CASSPGHPSDNEQFF.